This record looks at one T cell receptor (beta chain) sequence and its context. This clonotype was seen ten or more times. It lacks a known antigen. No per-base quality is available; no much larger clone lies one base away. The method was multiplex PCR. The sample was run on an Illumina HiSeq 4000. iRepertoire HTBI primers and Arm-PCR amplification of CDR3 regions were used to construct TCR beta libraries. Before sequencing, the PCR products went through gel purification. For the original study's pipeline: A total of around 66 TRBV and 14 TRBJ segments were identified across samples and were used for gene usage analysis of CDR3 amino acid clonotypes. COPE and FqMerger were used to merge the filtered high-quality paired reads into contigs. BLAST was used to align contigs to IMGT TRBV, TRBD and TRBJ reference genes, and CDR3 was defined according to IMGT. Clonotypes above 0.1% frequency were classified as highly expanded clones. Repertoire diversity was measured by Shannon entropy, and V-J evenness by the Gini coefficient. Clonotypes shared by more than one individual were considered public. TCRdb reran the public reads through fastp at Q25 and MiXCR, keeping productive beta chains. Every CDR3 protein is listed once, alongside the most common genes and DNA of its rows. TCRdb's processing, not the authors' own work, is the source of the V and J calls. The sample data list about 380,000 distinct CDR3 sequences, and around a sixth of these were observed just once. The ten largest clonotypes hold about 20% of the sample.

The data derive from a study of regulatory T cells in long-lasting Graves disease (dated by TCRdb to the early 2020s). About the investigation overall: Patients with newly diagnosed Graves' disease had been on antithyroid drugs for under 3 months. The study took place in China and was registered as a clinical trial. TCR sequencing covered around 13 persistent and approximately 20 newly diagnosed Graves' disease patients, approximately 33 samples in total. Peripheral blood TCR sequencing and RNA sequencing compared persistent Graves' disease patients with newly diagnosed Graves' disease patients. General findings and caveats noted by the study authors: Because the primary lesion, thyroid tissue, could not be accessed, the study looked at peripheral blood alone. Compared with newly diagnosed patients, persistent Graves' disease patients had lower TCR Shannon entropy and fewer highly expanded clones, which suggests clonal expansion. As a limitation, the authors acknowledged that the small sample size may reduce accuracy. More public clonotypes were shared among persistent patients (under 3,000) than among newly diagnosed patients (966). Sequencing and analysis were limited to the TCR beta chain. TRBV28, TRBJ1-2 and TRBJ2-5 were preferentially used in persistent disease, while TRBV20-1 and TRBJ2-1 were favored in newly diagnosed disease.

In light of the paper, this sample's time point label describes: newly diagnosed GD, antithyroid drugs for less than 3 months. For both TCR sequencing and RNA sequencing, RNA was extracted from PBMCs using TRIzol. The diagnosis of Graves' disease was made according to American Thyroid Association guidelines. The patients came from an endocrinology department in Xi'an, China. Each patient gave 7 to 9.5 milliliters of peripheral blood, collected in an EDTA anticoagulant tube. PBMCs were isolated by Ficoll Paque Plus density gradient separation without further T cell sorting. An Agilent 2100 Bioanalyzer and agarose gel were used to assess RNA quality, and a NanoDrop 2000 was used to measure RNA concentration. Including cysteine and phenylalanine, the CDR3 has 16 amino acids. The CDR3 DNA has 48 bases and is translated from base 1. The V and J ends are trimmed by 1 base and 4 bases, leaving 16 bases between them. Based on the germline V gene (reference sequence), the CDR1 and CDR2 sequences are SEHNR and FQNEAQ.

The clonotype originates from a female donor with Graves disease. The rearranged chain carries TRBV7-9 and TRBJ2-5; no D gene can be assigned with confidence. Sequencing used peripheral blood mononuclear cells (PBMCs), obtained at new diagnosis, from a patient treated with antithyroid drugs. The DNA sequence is TGTGCCAGCAGCTTAGTTAGCCCCCGTGGTGGAGAGACCCAGTACTTC. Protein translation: CASSLVSPRGGETQYF.